This T cell receptor beta chain originates from a study of T cell repertoires in cytomegalovirus infection. The CDR3 has 15 residues. Germline trimming cut 0 bases from V and 7 bases from J; bases unmatched to any gene: 4. CDR1 and CDR2 (germline): DFQATT, SNEGSKA (reference sequence). Regarding this clonotype: Antigen specificity is unknown.

From the reads, TCRdb called clonotypes with MiXCR, one entry per CDR3 protein. Here the sample spans a few hundred thousand distinct CDR3 sequences, roughly an eighth being singletons. General study points: There were HLA-C-restricted CMV-specific TCR beta clonotypes dominating the ex vivo response. Cumulated frequencies of public TCR beta families served to identify carriers of CMV plus the relevant HLA.

The chain carries TRBV20-1 and TRBJ2-1; the match to TRBD2 covers 12 bases. The sequencing input was PBMCs. This clonotype originated in a human donor in good health (CMV status not recorded). Some clones in this sample may be carry-over from other donors' samples. CDR3 DNA sequence: TGCAGTGCTAGAGATCCTAGCGGGAGGGCGAATGAGCAGTTCTTC. It yields the protein CSARDPSGRANEQFF.